The 16 T cell receptor beta chains reported below all come from one sample, sequenced in a study of shared T cell receptors in the human thymus. Measured with immunoSEQ multiplex PCR; TCRdb has only the in-frame clones, and not every one. The table records 500,000 to 550,000 clones, 75% to 85% of them present only once. These data also featured in a second study, about human thymus T cells.

The sequenced sample consisted of thymocytes. Receptors originate from a boy less than two years old with a congenital heart defect.

The rearrangement links TRBV6-4 to TRBJ2-1; 12 bases are shared with TRBD2. The germline gives CDR1 MRHNA, CDR2 SNTAGT. Unmatched junction bases numbered 12, after V lost 6 bases and J lost 0 bases. The length of the CDR3 is 19 residues. CDR3: CASSQEASGRVGSYNEQFF. The CDR3 nucleotides read TGTGCCAGCAGCCAAGAGGCTAGCGGGAGGGTAGGCTCCTACAATGAGCAGTTCTTC.

Only one count was recorded for this clone. This chain joins TRBV5-6 and TRBJ2-5; TRBD2 aligns across 12 bases. The J call may be incorrect, as the DNA end agrees better with TRBJ2-7. This CDR3 is built from 15 residues. The germline V gene encodes CDR1 SGHDT and CDR2 YYEEEE. The CDR3 spells CASSGTSGGNYEQYF. In nucleotides, the CDR3 is TGTGCCAGCAGCGGAACTAGCGGGGGGAACTACGAGCAGTACTTC.

The CDR3 DNA is TGTGCCAGCAGCGCAGATCTTGGGGGGAGGGGCAAAAACATTCAGTACTTC. This encodes CASSADLGGRGKNIQYF. The gene calls are TRBV9 and TRBJ2-4; 7 bases agree with TRBD2. CDR3 size: 17 residues. Germline V gene sequence: CDR1 SGDLS, CDR2 YYNGEE. The V segment lost 3 bases and the J segment 3 bases; nucleotides outside the gene matches: 12.

The CDR3, as DNA: TGTGCCAGCAGCTTAATTTCGGTTGGGCACACCATATATTTT. It encodes CASSLISVGHTIYF. The gene calls are TRBV7-9 and TRBJ1-3; D remains ambiguous. V lost 2 bases to trimming and J lost 8 bases, with 13 bases between them. Germline values: CDR1 SEHNR, CDR2 FQNEAQ (reference sequence). This CDR3 spans 14 amino acids.

The chain carries TRBV5-4 and TRBJ2-5; 13 bases are a match to TRBD2. V shed 1 base, J shed 5 bases, and the junction held 5 bases outside the gene matches. The CDR3 extends over 16 amino acids. Germline V CDR1 and CDR2: SGHNT, YYREEE (reference sequence). This chain's CDR3 is CASSLKTSGRRETQYF. The CDR3, as DNA: TGTGCCAGCAGCTTGAAGACTAGCGGGAGGAGGGAGACCCAGTACTTC.

The chain is built from TRBV27 and TRBJ2-7, with 8 positions matching TRBD2. This CDR3 region has 15 residues. V dropped 2 bases and J dropped 3; count of bases not matched to a gene: 6. Germline assignment: CDR1 MNHEY and CDR2 SMNVEV (reference sequence). The CDR3 sequence: CASSLVAGGGYEQYF. DNA of the CDR3: TGTGCCAGCAGTTTAGTCGCGGGGGGTGGCTACGAGCAGTACTTC.

This clone showed up just once. The chain is built from TRBV2 and TRBJ2-3; D is ambiguous. The CDR3 is 14 residues long. Germline V gene lookup returns CDR1 SNHLY and CDR2 FYNNEI. Trimming took off 11 bases at V and 6 bases at J, with 21 bases between the two ends. The CDR3 DNA follows: TGTGCCCCCGTTCGCGGCCTACCCGGCGATACGCAGTATTTT. Its protein is CAPVRGLPGDTQYF.

This chain connects TRBV27 to TRBJ2-3, with D perhaps TRBD2 (5 bases). Deletions cut 5 bases from V and 1 base from J, with 13 bases between. The CDR3 contains 15 residues. Germline values: CDR1 MNHEY, CDR2 SMNVEV (reference sequence). The CDR3 loop is CASSPSFSGTDTQYF. CDR3 DNA sequence: TGTGCCAGCAGTCCTAGCTTTTCTGGCACAGATACGCAGTATTTT.

V and J are TRBV5-5 and TRBJ1-1; a weak D match, TRBD1 (5 bases). This CDR3 region has 14 residues. Germline loops: CDR1 SGHKS, CDR2 YYEKEE (reference sequence). Trimming shortened V by 4 bases and J by 7 bases, and 17 bases separated the two germline ends. The CDR3 loop is CASSGPTVNGEAFF. The CDR3 nucleotides read TGTGCCAGCAGCGGGCCGACAGTGAATGGTGAAGCTTTCTTT. Together with reference TRBV5-5 and TRBJ1-1, the CDR3 gives the full variable domain: DAGVTQSPTHLIKTRGQQVTLRCSPISGHKSVSWYQQVLGQGPQFIFQYYEKEERGRGNFPDRFSARQFPNYSSELNVNALLLGDSALYLCASSGPTVNGEAFFGQGTRLTVV.

This rearrangement joins TRBV15 to TRBJ1-5, with D maybe TRBD1 (6 bases). This CDR3 is 14 amino acids long. Trimming took off 7 bases at V and 2 bases at J, with 12 bases between the two ends. Germline V lookup: CDR1 LNHNV, CDR2 YYDKDF (reference sequence). Here the CDR3 reads CATTLGAGNQPQHF. The CDR3 DNA sequence: TGTGCCACCACCCTGGGGGCAGGCAATCAGCCCCAGCATTTT.

The V gene is TRBV30, the J gene TRBJ1-1, with D perhaps TRBD1 (5 bases). V was shortened by 4 bases and J by 1 base, with 10 bases between the two germline ends. The length of the CDR3 is 13 residues. Germline V lookup: CDR1 GTSNPN, CDR2 SVGIG (reference sequence). For the CDR3, the DNA is TGTGCCTGGATCGGGGGTTGGAACACTGAAGCTTTCTTT. Protein product: CAWIGGWNTEAFF.

The chain uses TRBV18 and TRBJ1-1; a possible D gene is TRBD1 (6 bases). Trimming cost V 1 base and J 5 bases, with 14 bases left between them. The CDR3 contains 15 residues. CDR1 KGHSH and CDR2 LQKENI come from the germline V gene. In DNA form, the CDR3 reads TGTGCCAGCTCACCACGGTCAGGGGAAGGGACTGAAGCTTTCTTT. Translating it yields CASSPRSGEGTEAFF.

This chain uses TRBV5-6 with TRBJ1-1; TRBD1 might be the D (6 bases). The germline V gene encodes CDR1 SGHDT and CDR2 YYEEEE. V lost 4 bases to trimming and J lost 1 base, with 11 bases between them. The CDR3 sequence is 14 residues long. The DNA of the CDR3 is TGTGCCAGCAGCGGGGACATCAGGAACACTGAAGCTTTCTTT. Translated, it gives CASSGDIRNTEAFF.

V usage is TRBV7-6 and J usage is TRBJ1-3; D gene uncertain. The germline V gene encodes CDR1 SGHVS and CDR2 FNYEAQ. The CDR3 is 16 residues long. The V gene lost 0 bases and the J gene lost 0 bases, with 9 bases spanning the gap. As DNA, the CDR3 is TGTGCCAGCAGCTTAGCGCGAGGGAGCTCTGGAAACACCATATATTTT. It translates to CASSLARGSSGNTIYF.

This clone appeared a single time. The gene calls are TRBV10-3 and TRBJ2-7, with 7 bases that match TRBD2. CDR1 and CDR2 from the germline V gene are ENHRY and SYGVKD. This CDR3 contains 18 residues. Trimming took 3 bases from V and 2 from J; bases not matched to a gene: 16. CDR3 in DNA: TGTGCCATCAGTGACCTATTTAACCGGGACTATCGTCCCTACGAGCAGTACTTC. The encoded protein is CAISDLFNRDYRPYEQYF.

J is TRBJ2-3 and V is TRBV28; D may be TRBD1 (5 bases). Trimming removed 3 bases at V and 0 bases at J, with 10 bases between. This CDR3 is built from 15 residues. In germline, CDR1 is MDHEN, CDR2 SYDVKM. The CDR3 region is CASSFRTPSTDTQYF. The CDR3 DNA sequence: TGTGCCAGCAGTTTTAGGACACCTAGCACAGATACGCAGTATTTT.